The source of this T cell receptor beta chain is a study of blood T cell repertoires in COVID-19. This CDR3 is 14 amino acids long. Germline CDR1 is SGHTA and CDR2 is FQGNSA. Between the trimmed V and J ends, which lost 4 bases and 7 bases, there was a span of 14 bases. Assay used: immunoSEQ multiplex PCR; TCRdb lists only in-frame clones, some missing. The sample includes about 240,000 clones, over 75% of them seen just once. Sequencing was performed on peripheral blood. This clonotype was sampled from a man aged 30 to 45 who had recovered from COVID-19. The V call is TRBV7-2, the J call TRBJ2-1; D is unclear. The CDR3 DNA sequence: TGTGCCAGCAGCTACCTCATTATGGAGAATGAGCAGTTCTTC. Its translation: CASSYLIMENEQFF. The full variable domain, its missing parts supplied by reference TRBV7-2 and TRBJ2-1, is GAGVSQSPSNKVTEKGKDVELRCDPISGHTALYWYRQSLGQGLEFLIYFQGNSAPDKSGLPSDRFSAERTGGSVSTLTIQRTQQEDSAVYLCASSYLIMENEQFFGPGTRLTVL.